Following are 16 T cell receptor beta chains from one sample sequenced in a study of blood T cell repertoires in COVID-19. Clones were sequenced by immunoSEQ multiplex PCR, and TCRdb holds only the in-frame ones, with some missing. The repertoire includes roughly 190,000 clones, approximately 92% of them detected once, and around 0.5% sits in the top ten. The sample consisted of peripheral blood. These TCRs come from a man aged 50 to 60 with acute or convalescent COVID-19.

J is TRBJ2-2 and V is TRBV9, with 7 bases fitting TRBD2. The J segment lost 5 bases and the V segment lost 0 bases, leaving 10 bases of the junction unmatched. This CDR3 has 17 amino acids. Germline V lookup: CDR1 SGDLS, CDR2 YYNGEE. The CDR3 coding sequence is TGTGCCAGCAGCGTAGGTATTTCAGCGGGGTTGACCGGGGAGCTGTTTTTT. Its translation: CASSVGISAGLTGELFF.

The J gene is TRBJ2-6, the V gene TRBV30; D gene uncertain. CDR3 length equals 14 residues. Trimming took off 4 bases at V and 2 bases at J, with 9 bases between the two ends. The germline CDR1 and CDR2 sequences are GTSNPN and SVGIG (reference sequence). Here the CDR3 reads CAWTPTAGANVLTF. The CDR3 DNA sequence: TGTGCCTGGACTCCCACAGCTGGGGCCAACGTCCTGACTTTC.

This chain joins TRBV5-4 and TRBJ1-1, with TRBD1 as a possible D gene (6 bases). Trimming stripped 4 bases from V and 7 bases from J, with 14 bases between. The length of the CDR3 is 13 residues. Germline V CDR1 and CDR2: SGHNT, YYREEE (reference sequence). CDR3: CASSRQGRVEAFF. CDR3 coding DNA: TGTGCCAGCAGCAGGCAGGGGCGCGTTGAAGCTTTCTTT.

The chain carries TRBV15 and TRBJ1-4; 8 bases fit TRBD1. Germline values: CDR1 LNHNV, CDR2 YYDKDF (reference sequence). V shed 1 base and J 11 bases; nucleotides not matched to a gene: 12. There are 16 residues in the CDR3. The CDR3 is CATSRATQGVSDKLFF. The CDR3 DNA follows: TGTGCCACCAGCAGAGCGACACAGGGGGTATCGGATAAACTGTTTTTT.

The chain couples TRBV18 to TRBJ2-5; D call uncertain. This CDR3 has 12 amino acids. V lost 3 bases, J lost 4 bases, and 6 bases lay in between. CDR1 is KGHSH, CDR2 LQKENI, per germline. CDR3 region: CASSPRGETQYF. CDR3 DNA: TGTGCCAGCTCACCCCGCGGAGAGACCCAGTACTTC.

The rearrangement links TRBV4-3 to TRBJ2-1; tentative D call: TRBD1 (6 bases). Germline values: CDR1 LGHNA, CDR2 YSLEER. V was shortened by 3 bases and J by 2 bases, with 14 bases between the two germline ends. The CDR3 extends over 16 amino acids. CDR3 bases: TGCGCCAGCAGCCATGATACAGGGTGGGCCTACAATGAGCAGTTCTTC. This sequence encodes CASSHDTGWAYNEQFF.

This clone has just one count. The J gene is TRBJ2-3, the V gene TRBV6-1; D perhaps matches TRBD1 (6 bases). The CDR3 contains 15 residues. Per germline, CDR1 MNHNS and CDR2 SASEGT. V lost 3 bases and J lost 0, with 10 bases in between. The CDR3 nucleotides read TGTGCCAGCAGTGACAGGGGCCATAGCACAGATACGCAGTATTTT. Translation: CASSDRGHSTDTQYF.

The V gene is TRBV6-4, the J gene TRBJ2-1; D possibly corresponds to TRBD2 (7 bases). The CDR3 covers 14 residues. The germline V gene encodes CDR1 MRHNA and CDR2 SNTAGT. Deletions cut 2 bases from V and 6 bases from J, with 11 bases between. CDR3 sequence reads: CASSDGGASNEQFF. The DNA of the CDR3 is TGTGCCAGCAGTGACGGGGGGGCCTCCAATGAGCAGTTCTTC.

The chain uses TRBV7-9 and TRBJ1-5; the D is unclear. Trimming removed 5 bases at V and 7 bases at J, with 12 bases between. This CDR3 has 13 residues. Germline V gene lookup returns CDR1 SEHNR and CDR2 FQNEAQ (reference sequence). The CDR3 loop is CASSPGRHQPQHF. The CDR3, as DNA: TGTGCCAGCAGCCCAGGAAGACACCAGCCCCAGCATTTT.

This clone has only one observation. The rearrangement links TRBV7-2 to TRBJ2-6; 7 bases line up with TRBD1. The CDR3 runs 18 residues. From germline, CDR1 is SGHTA and CDR2 FQGNSA. The V and J ends lost 1 base and 0 bases, in that order; junction bases with no gene match: 6. CDR3 DNA sequence: TGTGCCAGCAGCTTAGGGACAGGTCGGCGCTCTGGGGCCAACGTCCTGACTTTC. This sequence encodes CASSLGTGRRSGANVLTF.

This chain connects TRBV7-2 to TRBJ2-5; D ambiguous. The CDR3 has 15 amino acids. The germline V gene encodes CDR1 SGHTA and CDR2 FQGNSA. Trimming removed 4 bases at V and 6 bases at J, with 18 bases between. The CDR3 DNA reads TGTGCCAGCAGCTACCGAGGCAGCCGTGGAAAGACCCAGTACTTC. Residues: CASSYRGSRGKTQYF.

The chain's CDR3 is CASRRALGGFKNIQYF. For the CDR3, the DNA is TGTGCCAGCAGACGAGCACTCGGGGGATTCAAAAACATTCAGTACTTC. This chain uses TRBV27 with TRBJ2-4; D perhaps matches TRBD2 (6 bases). The germline gives CDR1 MNHEY, CDR2 SMNVEV (reference sequence). V was cut by 6 bases and J by 3 bases, with 18 bases left in between. The CDR3 runs to 16 residues.

This clone occurred a few times. V and J are TRBV19 and TRBJ1-5, with TRBD1 matching 7 bases. The CDR3 is 15 residues long. Germline values: CDR1 LNHDA, CDR2 SQIVND (reference sequence). With V trimmed by 5 bases and J by 3 bases, 7 bases remained unmatched. The CDR3 here is CASSVWDRANQPQHF. CDR3 coding DNA: TGTGCCAGTAGTGTATGGGACAGAGCCAATCAGCCCCAGCATTTT.

CDR3 in amino acids: CASSGIDQPQHF. The CDR3 region has the DNA TGTGCCAGCAGTGGTATAGATCAGCCCCAGCATTTT. The chain links TRBV2 to TRBJ1-5; D gene uncertain. CDR1 and CDR2 from the germline V gene are SNHLY and FYNNEI. The germline V and J ends were trimmed by 4 bases and 5 bases, with 6 bases remaining between them. The CDR3 is 12 amino acids.

In this sample, this clone turned up a few times. The V and J genes are TRBV5-1 and TRBJ2-1, with a weak D call TRBD2 (5 bases). The V gene lost 7 bases and the J gene lost 4 bases, with 18 bases spanning the gap. The CDR3 is 15 amino acids. Germline V gene lookup returns CDR1 SGHRS and CDR2 YFSETQ. The CDR3 sequence: CASSPPSKRYNEQFF. Here the CDR3 DNA reads TGCGCCAGCTCCCCACCGAGTAAGCGGTACAATGAGCAGTTCTTC.

The genes are TRBV4-1 and TRBJ1-4; D might be TRBD1 (5 bases). Trimming pared 0 bases from V and 13 bases from J, leaving 18 bases between. In germline, CDR1 is MGHRA, CDR2 YSYEKL. The CDR3 has 15 residues. The CDR3 nucleotides are TGCGCCAGCAGCCAAGAGGAGGCTTTCCCCGGGGGACTGTTTTTT. This gives the protein CASSQEEAFPGGLFF.